The 24 T cell receptor beta chains listed next were all sequenced from one sample in a study of blood T cell repertoires in COVID-19. Measured with immunoSEQ multiplex PCR; TCRdb has only the in-frame clones, and not every one. The sample records 200,000 to 250,000 clones, 87% being singletons. The sample comprised peripheral blood. The receptors derive from a woman between 18 and 30 years old who had recovered from COVID-19.

The chain combines TRBV5-1 with TRBJ1-2; 8 bases align to TRBD1. J lost 4 bases, V lost 4 bases, and 9 bases had no gene match. Germline values: CDR1 SGHRS, CDR2 YFSETQ. The CDR3 length is 15 residues. Here the CDR3 DNA reads TGCGCCAGCAGCCCAGGACAGGGAGGAACCTATGGCTACACCTTC. It is translated as CASSPGQGGTYGYTF.

The chain recombines TRBV11-2 with TRBJ2-2, with 7 bases identical to TRBD2. CDR1 SGHAT and CDR2 FQNNGV come from the germline V gene. The CDR3 sequence is 16 residues long. The V segment lost 1 base and the J segment 0 bases; nucleotides outside the gene matches: 2. The CDR3 sequence: CASSLGDYANTGELFF. As DNA, the CDR3 is TGTGCCAGCAGCTTAGGGGACTACGCGAACACCGGGGAGCTGTTTTTT. Full variable domain (outside the CDR3, taken from reference TRBV11-2 and TRBJ2-2): EAGVAQSPRYKIIEKRQSVAFWCNPISGHATLYWYQQILGQGPKLLIQFQNNGVVDDSQLPKDRFSAERLKGVDSTLKIQPAKLEDSAVYLCASSLGDYANTGELFFGEGSRLTVL.

V is TRBV7-2 and J is TRBJ2-7; D possibly corresponds to TRBD1 (7 bases). V was shortened by 4 bases and J by 3 bases, with 16 bases between the two germline ends. Germline values: CDR1 SGHTA, CDR2 FQGNSA. The CDR3 covers 15 residues. CDR3 nucleotide sequence: TGTGCCAGCAGCTATGGGCGGGGACAGATCTACGAGCAGTACTTC. It encodes CASSYGRGQIYEQYF.

The table lists this clone with a few counts. The rearrangement uses TRBV7-9 and TRBJ1-6; 8 bases align to TRBD1. Germline CDR1 reads SEHNR; CDR2 reads FQNEAQ (reference sequence). After removal of 4 bases from V and 7 bases from J, the junction contained 6 bases not matched to a gene. This CDR3 contains 15 residues. CDR3 nucleotides: TGTGCCAGCAGCTCTCCAGGGGGCCTAAATTCACCCCTCCACTTT. Translation gives CASSSPGGLNSPLHF.

The V call is TRBV3-1 (or the pseudogene TRBV3-2), the J call TRBJ2-1; D unclear. The CDR3 is 14 amino acids. Per the germline V gene, CDR1 is LGHDT and CDR2 is YNNKEL (reference sequence). V was shortened by 3 bases and J by 6 bases, with 12 bases between the two germline ends. CDR3 sequence (DNA): TGTGCCAGCAGCCACAGAATTCTAGGCAATGAGCAGTTCTTC. It encodes CASSHRILGNEQFF.

The chain recombines TRBV12-5 with TRBJ2-1; 7 bases are shared with TRBD2. From germline, CDR1 is LGHNT and CDR2 FRNRAP. This CDR3 is built from 15 residues. Trimming cost V 4 bases and J 4 bases; bases outside gene matches: 7. DNA of the CDR3: TGTGCTAGTGGTTCGGGCGGGAGCGGTTACAATGAGCAGTTCTTC. This translates into CASGSGGSGYNEQFF.

V gene TRBV5-1 combines with J gene TRBJ1-1; D perhaps matches TRBD1 (6 bases). With 2 bases removed from V and 4 bases from J, the gap between germline ends came to 9 bases. The CDR3 runs 13 residues. Germline V gene lookup returns CDR1 SGHRS and CDR2 YFSETQ. In DNA, the CDR3 is TGCGCCAGCAGCTTAGGGGGACGCACTGAAGCTTTCTTT. It specifies CASSLGGRTEAFF.

This CDR3 reads CASSLGGGSGNTIYF. The CDR3 nucleotides are TGTGCCAGCAGCTTAGGGGGGGGATCTGGAAACACCATATATTTT. The chain uses TRBV7-6 and TRBJ1-3; D perhaps matches TRBD1 (5 bases). The CDR3 is 15 residues long. V shed 1 base and J shed 1 base, with 8 bases lying between them. Looked up from germline, CDR1 is SGHVS and CDR2 is FNYEAQ.

This chain joins TRBV6-5 and TRBJ1-5; 8 nucleotides align to TRBD1. This CDR3 has 15 amino acids. Germline loops: CDR1 MNHEY, CDR2 SVGAGI. The J segment lost 4 bases and the V segment lost 5 bases, leaving 7 bases of the junction unmatched. DNA for the CDR3: TGTGCCAGCAGTAGGGACAGGATAAGAAATCAGCCCCAGCATTTT. It is translated as CASSRDRIRNQPQHF.

V gene TRBV10-3 combines with J gene TRBJ2-7; D possibly corresponds to TRBD1 (6 bases). The CDR3 consists of 15 residues. Trimming removed 3 bases at V and 2 bases at J, with 14 bases between. The germline V gene has CDR1 ENHRY and CDR2 SYGVKD. The CDR3 sequence: CAISESSAGAYEQYF. The DNA for the CDR3 is TGTGCCATCAGTGAATCCAGCGCAGGGGCCTACGAGCAGTACTTC.

The chain combines TRBV18 with TRBJ1-2, with TRBD1 matching 9 bases. The V segment lost 5 bases and the J segment 5 bases; nucleotides outside the gene matches: 6. Germline CDR1 is KGHSH and CDR2 is LQKENI. This CDR3 region has 14 residues. The DNA for the CDR3 is TGTGCCAGCTCAGCGGGACAGGGAGAGTATGGCTACACCTTC. The encoded protein is CASSAGQGEYGYTF.

The genes are TRBV18 and TRBJ2-1; possibly TRBD2 for D (6 bases). Trimming stripped 3 bases from V and 0 bases from J, with 12 bases between. This CDR3 spans 16 amino acids. Germline CDR1 KGHSH, CDR2 LQKENI. CDR3 in amino acids: CASSPEGRSSYNEQFF. In nucleotides, the CDR3 is TGTGCCAGCTCACCGGAGGGCCGGAGCTCCTACAATGAGCAGTTCTTC.

Here the CDR3 reads CSASAGGGAREQFF. The CDR3 DNA reads as TGCAGTGCTAGTGCGGGAGGAGGTGCAAGGGAGCAGTTCTTC. The rearrangement joins TRBV20-1 to TRBJ2-1; 8 bases align to TRBD2. The junction had 11 bases not matched to a gene; V was cut back by 3 bases and J by 10 bases. Germline V gives CDR1 DFQATT, CDR2 SNEGSKA (reference sequence). The CDR3 covers 14 residues.

The gene calls are TRBV6-2 or TRBV6-3 and TRBJ2-1; TRBD1 is a possible D gene (6 bases). Trimming took 5 bases from V and 7 from J, leaving 12 bases between them. CDR1 is MNHEY and CDR2 is SVGEGT in the germline V gene. The CDR3 sequence is 13 residues long. DNA of the CDR3: TGTGCCAGCAGTACAGGGTATGGAAATGAGCAGTTCTTC. Translation: CASSTGYGNEQFF.

V usage is TRBV6-2 or TRBV6-3 and J usage is TRBJ2-7; 8 nucleotides match TRBD2. The ends lost 7 bases at V and 2 bases at J; junction bases unmatched: 7. The V gene's germline CDR1 is MNHEY and CDR2 SVGEGT. The length of the CDR3 is 14 residues. This CDR3 reads CASNPAGATYEQYF. CDR3 sequence (DNA): TGTGCCAGCAACCCAGCGGGAGCGACCTACGAGCAGTACTTC.

V is TRBV19 and J is TRBJ1-5; tentative D call: TRBD1 (6 bases). The CDR3 runs to 15 residues. With 0 bases removed from V and 6 bases from J, the gap between germline ends came to 12 bases. Germline V gene sequence: CDR1 LNHDA, CDR2 SQIVND (reference sequence). The DNA for the CDR3 is TGTGCCAGTAGTATAGATCAAACAGGGCTTCAGCCCCAGCATTTT. It codes for CASSIDQTGLQPQHF.

The chain links TRBV7-8 to TRBJ2-6; 8 positions agree with TRBD2. The V and J ends lost 5 bases and 11 bases, in that order; junction bases with no gene match: 8. This CDR3 is 14 amino acids long. Germline V gives CDR1 SGHVS, CDR2 FQNEAQ. DNA of the CDR3: TGTGCCAGCAGCCCCTCCCGGGAGGGTCACGTCCTGACTTTC. This encodes CASSPSREGHVLTF. Filled out from reference TRBV7-8 and TRBJ2-6, the complete variable domain reads GAGVSQSPRYKVAKRGQDVALRCDPISGHVSLFWYQQALGQGPEFLTYFQNEAQLDKSGLPSDRFFAERPEGSVSTLKIQRTQQEDSAVYLCASSPSREGHVLTFGAGSRLTVL.

The J gene is TRBJ2-7, the V gene TRBV5-1; D unresolved. Between the trimmed V and J ends, which lost 0 bases and 2 bases, there was a span of 15 bases. This CDR3 is built from 16 residues. Germline V lookup: CDR1 SGHRS, CDR2 YFSETQ. CDR3 DNA sequence: TGCGCCAGCAGCTTGGAGGCCCAGACTGGAACCTACGAGCAGTACTTC. The encoded protein is CASSLEAQTGTYEQYF.

The rearrangement links TRBV9 to TRBJ1-3, with D perhaps TRBD1 (5 bases). The V gene lost 5 bases and the J gene lost 0 bases, with 12 bases spanning the gap. Germline lookup yields CDR1 SGDLS and CDR2 YYNGEE. CDR3 length equals 15 residues. The CDR3 reads CASSKNRLSGNTIYF. CDR3 nucleotides: TGTGCCAGCAGTAAAAACAGGCTCTCTGGAAACACCATATATTTT. The complete variable domain, with remaining parts taken from reference TRBV9 and TRBJ1-3, reads DSGVTQTPKHLITATGQRVTLRCSPRSGDLSVYWYQQSLDQGLQFLIQYYNGEERAKGNILERFSAQQFPDLHSELNLSSLELGDSALYFCASSKNRLSGNTIYFGEGSWLTVV.

This rearrangement joins TRBV3-1 (or the pseudogene TRBV3-2) to TRBJ2-5, with 10 bases that match TRBD2. Germline V gene lookup returns CDR1 LGHDT and CDR2 YNNKEL (reference sequence). With V trimmed by 4 bases and J by 5 bases, 16 bases remained unmatched. This CDR3 has 18 amino acids. The CDR3 region has the DNA TGTGCCAGCAGCCCACGCACTAGCGGGATTATCTATGAGGAGACCCAGTACTTC. Amino acid sequence: CASSPRTSGIIYEETQYF.

The genes are TRBV13 and TRBJ1-5; 10 bases are shared with TRBD1. The J segment lost 6 bases and the V segment lost 6 bases, leaving 5 bases of the junction unmatched. Germline CDR1 reads PRHDT; CDR2 reads FYEKMQ (reference sequence). This CDR3 region has 14 residues. CDR3 sequence: CASSPGTGVQPQHF. The CDR3 nucleotides read TGTGCCAGCAGTCCCGGGACAGGGGTTCAGCCCCAGCATTTT.

This chain joins TRBV5-6 and TRBJ2-3; TRBD2 might be the D (6 bases). From germline, CDR1 is SGHDT and CDR2 YYEEEE. Trimming pared 7 bases from V and 0 bases from J, leaving 15 bases between. The CDR3 extends over 15 amino acids. CDR3 sequence (DNA): TGTGCCAGCCGAGCACTAGCTGTTAGCACAGATACGCAGTATTTT. Translation: CASRALAVSTDTQYF.

Regarding this clone: This sample includes further DNA sequences coding for the same CDR3. The gene calls are TRBV7-9 and TRBJ1-2; D gene uncertain. Germline V lookup: CDR1 SEHNR, CDR2 FQNEAQ (reference sequence). The CDR3 runs 11 residues. Trimming stripped 3 bases from V and 8 bases from J, with 7 bases between. The CDR3 DNA is TGTGCCAGCAGCTTCTTATTGGGCTACACCTTC. It encodes CASSFLLGYTF.

This clone was counted once. The rearrangement joins TRBV6-5 to TRBJ1-3; perhaps TRBD1 as D (5 bases). The CDR3 has 13 amino acids. With 8 bases removed from V and 0 bases from J, the gap between germline ends came to 8 bases. Germline CDR1 is MNHEY and CDR2 is SVGAGI. DNA of the CDR3: TGTGCCAGCGCGACAGTCTCTGGAAACACCATATATTTT. Amino acid sequence: CASATVSGNTIYF.